The entry below describes one TCR beta chain. Its binding antigen is unknown. The input lacks base qualities; no much larger clone sits a single base away. Sequences MNHNY (CDR1) and SVGAGI (CDR2) are obtained from the germline V gene (reference sequence). Trimming leaves V shorter by 6 bases and J shorter by 4 bases, with the junction holding 3 bases beyond the gene matches. The CDR3 has 13 amino acids, counting the end cysteine and phenylalanine. Only the CDR3 portion is preserved as DNA: 39 bases, with reading frame beginning at the first base. Libraries were prepared through the immunoSEQ multiplex PCR assay. For most patients, genomic DNA was isolated with the Qiagen DNeasy Blood and Tissue Kit and shipped frozen to Adaptive Biotechnologies for TCR sequencing. For most patients, genomic DNA was subjected to high-throughput TCR-beta CDR3 sequencing by Adaptive Biotechnologies. The paper's data handling went like this. Adaptive's ImmunoSEQ software supplied the TCR sequencing data for under 20 patients, while MiXCR and VDJtools were used to process a few other patients. To correct CD4 versus CD8 sorting errors, any sequence found in both subsets at a frequency ratio below 5:1 was removed. CDR3 nucleotide sequences shared between donor and recipient were removed because their origin could not be assigned. To count as alloreactive, a clone needed at least 2-fold expansion over unstimulated cells and a minimum CFSE-low frequency of 0.002% (template counts) or 0.001% (read counts). Clones detected in sequenced pre-transplant spleen, lymph node, or MLR CFSE-low populations of the donor or recipient were defined as mappable. The cumulative frequency of alloreactive clones was calculated as a percentage of all sequences, weighted by copy number. TCRdb took this table from immuneACCESS and kept in-frame rearrangements with V and J called. Such tables lack part of the clones; where checked against another copy, unresolved V genes explain under half of the gap, and the rest is unexplained. V and J calls and clone size are copied from that table; D and trimming were computed from the DNA. The sample table lists around 110,000 clones, roughly 90% of them with a count of one. Over 0.55% of the sample is taken by the ten largest.

This specimen comes from a study of graft-versus-host responses after intestinal transplantation (dated by TCRdb to about 2021). At the level of the whole study: The transplants that recipients received were multivisceral, liver-intestinal, or isolated intestinal. Every recipient was given anti-thymocyte globulin induction, then maintenance tacrolimus and steroids for approximately 3 years. Graft-versus-host and host-versus-graft alloreactive T cell clones were tracked in the graft, circulation and bone marrow after intestinal transplantation using bulk TCR-beta CDR3 sequencing. Alloreactive clones were identified by sequencing pre-transplant mixed lymphocyte reaction products and comparing these products with unstimulated pre-transplant donor and recipient T cells. The cohort enrolled about two dozen intestinal transplant recipients, one of whom was a retransplant, and a few patients without pretransplant specimens were excluded. Donor T cell macrochimerism was defined as a peak of at least 4% donor T cells among recipient peripheral blood mononuclear cells. Rather than going through the commercial service, samples from three later patients were sequenced in-house on an Illumina MiSeq and processed with MiXCR. Broader findings and caveats from the paper: The relatively low number and heterogeneity of intestinal transplant patients limited the conclusions. Early after transplant, declines in HvG clones were associated with peak levels of circulating GvH clones. High GvH to HvG T cell clonal ratios were observed in the allografts of patients with donor T cell macrochimerism. GvH clones were found in recipient bone marrow, and some of the GvH clones appeared earlier in ileal mucosa or blood, which is consistent with an intestinal mucosal origin.

According to the study, the label for this sample's time point signals: cells obtained before transplantation from donor or recipient. CD3+CD4+ and CD3+CD8+ populations were FACS-sorted from unstimulated pre-transplant donor and recipient cells taken from spleen or lymph nodes. The chain joins TRBV6-6 to TRBJ2-1, and TRBD2 matches 7 of the central bases. The sequence was obtained from a human donor who was the organ donor for an intestinal transplant. The source was unstimulated CD4+ T cells sorted from spleen or lymph node cells, collected before transplant. Here the CDR3 is given as CASRRAGYNEQFF. At the DNA level, the sequence is TGTGCCAGCAGGAGAGCGGGGTACAATGAGCAGTTCTTC.